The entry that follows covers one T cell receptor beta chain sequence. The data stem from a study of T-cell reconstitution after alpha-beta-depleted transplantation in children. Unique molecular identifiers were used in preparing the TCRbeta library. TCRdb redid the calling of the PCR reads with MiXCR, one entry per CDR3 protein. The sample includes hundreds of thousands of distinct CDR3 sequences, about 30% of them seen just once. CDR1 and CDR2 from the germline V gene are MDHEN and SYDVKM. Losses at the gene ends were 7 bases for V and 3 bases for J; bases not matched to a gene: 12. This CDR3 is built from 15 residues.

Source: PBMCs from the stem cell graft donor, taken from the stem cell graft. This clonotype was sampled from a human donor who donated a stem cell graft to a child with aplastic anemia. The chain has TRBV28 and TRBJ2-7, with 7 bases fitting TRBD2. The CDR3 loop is CASKPSGKPDYEQYF. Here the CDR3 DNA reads TGTGCCAGCAAGCCTAGCGGAAAACCAGACTACGAGCAGTACTTC. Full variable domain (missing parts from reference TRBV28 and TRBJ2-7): DVKVTQSSRYLVKRTGEKVFLECVQDMDHENMFWYRQDPGLGLRLIYFSYDVKMKEKGDIPEGYSVSREKKERFSLILESASTNQTSMYLCASKPSGKPDYEQYFGPGTRLTVT.